This entry lists 6 T cell receptor beta chains sequenced from one sample in a study of HIV-infected children after antiretroviral therapy interruption. RNA-based 3' RACE libraries used unique molecular identifiers. TCRdb re-called the 3' RACE reads through MiXCR, storing one row per CDR3 protein. This sample yields about 89,000 distinct CDR3 sequences, of which about 7% are seen a single time; about 1.1% belongs to the top ten. Treatment given: PENTA 11 planned treatment interruption arm or continuous ART arm. This specimen was CD45RA+ CD4+ T cells from PBMCs, pooled from several time points, taken from a donor given antiretroviral therapy, either interrupted or continuous. Specified subset: naive CD4+ CD45RA+ CD45RO- T cells. These receptors all come from a pool of human donors with HIV.

This clonotype was observed many times. The chain joins TRBV7-3 to TRBJ2-5, with 8 bases fitting TRBD1. Germline assignment: CDR1 SGHTA and CDR2 FQGTGA. Germline trimming cut 5 bases from V and 5 bases from J; bases unmatched to any gene: 10. The CDR3 has 15 residues. CDR3: CASSRQGHRGETQYF. CDR3 bases: TGTGCCAGCAGCCGACAGGGGCATAGAGGGGAGACCCAGTACTTC.

The gene calls are TRBV18 and TRBJ2-3; 13 bases agree with TRBD2. Germline CDR1 reads KGHSH; CDR2 reads LQKENI. CDR3 length equals 17 residues. Losses at the gene ends were 4 bases for V and 1 base for J; bases not matched to a gene: 5. The CDR3 protein is CASSRGLAGVGTDTQYF. Here the CDR3 DNA reads TGTGCCAGCTCACGCGGACTAGCGGGGGTGGGCACAGATACGCAGTATTTT.

This clonotype was seen many times. The V call is TRBV11-2, the J call TRBJ2-7; D gene unclear. Trimming took 0 bases from V and 5 from J, leaving 5 bases between them. The germline CDR1 and CDR2 sequences are SGHAT and FQNNGV. This CDR3 spans 12 amino acids. CDR3 amino acids: CASSLDRNEQYF. In nucleotides, the CDR3 is TGTGCCAGCAGCTTAGATCGAAACGAGCAGTACTTC.

This clonotype was counted many times. The chain recombines TRBV4-2 with TRBJ2-7; no definite D call. Deletions cut 1 base from V and 7 bases from J, with 20 bases between. Per the germline V gene, CDR1 is LGHNA and CDR2 is YNFKEQ. CDR3 length equals 16 residues. The CDR3 is CASSQGLRAAQREQYF. The CDR3 coding sequence is TGTGCCAGCAGCCAAGGTTTACGGGCCGCTCAGAGAGAGCAGTACTTC.

This clonotype was observed many times. The chain joins TRBV7-2 to TRBJ2-1; a possible D gene is TRBD1 (5 bases). This CDR3 is built from 14 residues. The ends were cut back, 1 base at V and 10 bases at J, with 14 bases in the middle. Germline CDR1 and CDR2: SGHTA and FQGNSA. CDR3 sequence (DNA): TGTGCCAGCAGCTTAGGTTTGAAAGGGGCAGAGCAGTTCTTC. Translating gives CASSLGLKGAEQFF.

This clonotype was seen many times. The chain links TRBV28 to TRBJ2-7; D tentatively fits TRBD1 or TRBD2 (5 bases each). CDR3 length: 18 amino acids. V lost 4 bases and J lost 0, with 22 bases in between. Germline lookup yields CDR1 MDHEN and CDR2 SYDVKM. The CDR3 sequence is CASSYPPGFGASSYEQYF. CDR3 coding DNA: TGTGCCAGCAGTTACCCCCCGGGATTCGGGGCGAGCTCCTACGAGCAGTACTTC.